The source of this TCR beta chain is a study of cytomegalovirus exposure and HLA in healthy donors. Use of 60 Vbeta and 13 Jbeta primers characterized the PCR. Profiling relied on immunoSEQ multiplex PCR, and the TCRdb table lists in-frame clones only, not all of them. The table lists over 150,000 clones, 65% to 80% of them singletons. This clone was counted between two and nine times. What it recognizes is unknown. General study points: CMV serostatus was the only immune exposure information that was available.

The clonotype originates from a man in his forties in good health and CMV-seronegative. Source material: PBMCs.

CDR3 sequence (DNA): TGTGCCAGCAGCTCGGACAGAGCTGGAAACACCATATATTTT. Translation gives CASSSDRAGNTIYF. The chain recombines TRBV5-4 with TRBJ1-3; a weak D match, TRBD1 (6 bases). Germline CDR1 and CDR2: SGHNT and YYREEE (reference sequence). Deletions cut 3 bases from V and 2 bases from J, with 9 bases between. CDR3 size: 14 residues.